There are many counts of the clone carrying this T cell receptor (beta chain). TCRdb re-analysed the reads in MiXCR, keeping a single row per CDR3 protein. The sample yields approximately 500,000 distinct CDR3 sequences, over 9% seen once. The source of the sample is a study of T cell repertoires in cytomegalovirus infection. The CDR3 contains 14 residues. V shed 5 bases and J shed 9 bases, with 19 bases lying between them. This TCR derives from a human donor in good health (CMV status not recorded). Some clones in this sample may be carry-over from other donors' samples. The sequenced sample was PBMCs. V gene TRBV12-3 or TRBV12-4 combines with J gene TRBJ2-5; D is possibly TRBD1 (8 bases). CDR3 bases: TGTGCCAGCAGTCCTACAGGGGGGGGTAGGTCCCAGTACTTC. As protein: CASSPTGGGRSQYF.